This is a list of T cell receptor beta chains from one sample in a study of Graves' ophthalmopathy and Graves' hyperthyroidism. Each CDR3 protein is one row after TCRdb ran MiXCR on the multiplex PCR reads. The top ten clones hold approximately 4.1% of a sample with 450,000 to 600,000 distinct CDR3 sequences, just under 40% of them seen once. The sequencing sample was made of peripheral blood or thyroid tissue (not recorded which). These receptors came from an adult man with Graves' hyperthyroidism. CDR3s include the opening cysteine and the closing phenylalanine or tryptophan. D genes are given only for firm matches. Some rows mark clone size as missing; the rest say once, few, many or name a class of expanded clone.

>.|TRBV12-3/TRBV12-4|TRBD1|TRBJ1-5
CATTVTGERQPQHF
TGTGCCACCACCGTTACAGGGGAAAGACAGCCCCAGCATTTT
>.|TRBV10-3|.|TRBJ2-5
CASSLPPTQYF
TGTGCCAGCAGTCTCCCCCCGACCCAGTACTTC
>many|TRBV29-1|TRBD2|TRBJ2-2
CSVEAGGHPGELFF
TGCAGCGTTGAAGCGGGAGGGCACCCCGGGGAGCTGTTTTTT
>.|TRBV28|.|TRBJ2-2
CAGSLIGANTGELFF
TGTGCCGGCAGTTTAATCGGTGCGAACACCGGGGAGCTGTTTTTT
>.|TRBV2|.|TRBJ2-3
CASSEIRGGDTQYF
TGTGCCAGCAGTGAGATCCGGGGTGGGGATACGCAGTATTTT
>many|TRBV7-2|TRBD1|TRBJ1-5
CASSITGGGQPQHF
TGTGCCAGCAGCATTACAGGGGGCGGACAGCCCCAGCATTTT
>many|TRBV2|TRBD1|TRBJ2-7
CASRQGVRSYEQYF
TGTGCCAGCAGACAGGGGGTCCGCTCCTACGAGCAGTACTTC
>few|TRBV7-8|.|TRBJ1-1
CASSPGVQGTEAFF
TGTGCCAGCAGCCCAGGGGTTCAAGGCACTGAAGCTTTCTTT
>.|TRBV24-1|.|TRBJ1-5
CATSDITGTSNQPQHF
TGTGCCACCAGTGATATAACAGGGACAAGCAATCAGCCTCAGCATTTT
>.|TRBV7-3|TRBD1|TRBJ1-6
CASGWGQGGNSPLHF
TGTGCCAGCGGCTGGGGACAGGGAGGTAATTCACCCCTCCACTTT
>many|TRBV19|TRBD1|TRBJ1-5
CATGVVQPQHF
TGTGCGACAGGGGTAGTTCAGCCCCAGCATTTT
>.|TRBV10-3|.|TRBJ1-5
CASSEYVDYSNQPQHF
TGTGCCAGCAGTGAGTATGTAGATTATAGCAATCAGCCCCAGCATTTT
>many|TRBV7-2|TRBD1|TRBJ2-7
CASSLGVGGAFYEQYF
TGTGCCAGCAGCCTAGGGGTAGGGGGCGCGTTCTACGAGCAGTACTTC
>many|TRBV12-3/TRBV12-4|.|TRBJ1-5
CASSESGQPQHF
TGTGCCAGCAGCGAATCAGGTCAGCCCCAGCATTTT
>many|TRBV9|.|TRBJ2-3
CASSSTAGQYF
TGTGCCAGCAGCTCGACAGCGGGGCAGTATTTT
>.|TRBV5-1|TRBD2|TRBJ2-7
CASSLGLAGGPVKEQYF
TGCGCCAGCAGCTTGGGACTAGCGGGAGGGCCGGTGAAGGAGCAGTACTTC
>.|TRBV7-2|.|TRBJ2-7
CASRGAYYEQYF
TGTGCCAGCAGGGGGGCCTACTACGAGCAGTACTTC
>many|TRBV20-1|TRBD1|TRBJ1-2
CSARDPGQGVYGYTF
TGCAGTGCTAGGGACCCGGGACAGGGGGTCTATGGCTACACCTTC
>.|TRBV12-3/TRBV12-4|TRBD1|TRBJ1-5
CVSGTEYSNQPQHF
TGTGTCAGCGGGACAGAATATAGCAATCAGCCCCAGCATTTT
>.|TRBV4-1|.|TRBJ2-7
CASSQEPQYYEQYF
TGTGCCAGCAGCCAAGAGCCACAGTACTACGAGCAGTACTTC
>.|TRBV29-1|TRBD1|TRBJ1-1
CSSGQGPIDEAFF
TGCAGCTCGGGACAGGGCCCTATCGATGAAGCTTTCTTT
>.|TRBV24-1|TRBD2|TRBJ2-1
CATSDTLAGGPYNEQFF
TGTGCCACCAGTGACACACTAGCGGGGGGGCCCTACAATGAGCAGTTCTTC
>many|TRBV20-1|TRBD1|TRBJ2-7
CSARAQVSRDRGSHEQYF
TGCAGTGCTAGAGCCCAAGTGAGTCGGGACAGGGGATCCCACGAGCAGTACTTC
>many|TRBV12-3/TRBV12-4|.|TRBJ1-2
CASSLRGSGYTF
TGTGCCAGCAGTTTAAGAGGCTCTGGCTACACCTTC
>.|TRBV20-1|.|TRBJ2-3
CSARSPPSDTQYF
TGCAGTGCTAGAAGCCCGCCTTCTGATACGCAGTATTTT
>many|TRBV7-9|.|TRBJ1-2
CASSPGTSGYTF
TGTGCCAGCAGCCCTGGGACTTCTGGCTACACCTTC
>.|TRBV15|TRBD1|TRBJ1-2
CATSREGTGNYGYTF
TGTGCCACCAGCAGAGAAGGGACAGGGAACTATGGCTACACCTTC
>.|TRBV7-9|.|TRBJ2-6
CASSYAGTVSSGADVLTF
TGTGCCAGCAGTTACGCCGGGACCGTAAGCTCTGGGGCCGACGTCCTGACTTTC